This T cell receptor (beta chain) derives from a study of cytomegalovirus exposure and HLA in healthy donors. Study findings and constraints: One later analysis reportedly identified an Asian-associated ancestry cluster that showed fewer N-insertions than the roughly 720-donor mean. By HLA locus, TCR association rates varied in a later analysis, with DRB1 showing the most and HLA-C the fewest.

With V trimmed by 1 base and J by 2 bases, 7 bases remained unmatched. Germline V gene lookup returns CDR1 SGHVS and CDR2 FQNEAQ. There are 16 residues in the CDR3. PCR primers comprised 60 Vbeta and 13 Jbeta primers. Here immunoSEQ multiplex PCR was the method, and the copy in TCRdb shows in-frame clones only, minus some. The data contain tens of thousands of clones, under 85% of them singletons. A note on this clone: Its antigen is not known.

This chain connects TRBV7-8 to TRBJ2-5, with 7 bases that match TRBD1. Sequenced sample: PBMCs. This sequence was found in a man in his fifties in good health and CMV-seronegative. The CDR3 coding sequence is TGTGCCAGCAGCTTAGTTAGGGGGCTCCGGCAAGAGACCCAGTACTTC. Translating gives CASSLVRGLRQETQYF.